The text below deals with one T cell receptor (beta chain). Its matching antigen is unknown. The CDR3 length is 16 residues. V was shortened by 1 base and J by 3 bases, with 12 bases between the two germline ends. From germline, CDR1 is SGHVS and CDR2 FQNEAQ. Profiling relied on immunoSEQ multiplex PCR, and the TCRdb table lists in-frame clones only, not all of them. The sample has 85,000 to 130,000 clones; roughly 86% are singletons. This sample is part of a study of T cell responses to AZD1222 COVID-19 vaccine. Whole-study findings and limits: Baseline seropositives among AZD1222 recipients totaled only five to seven.

V usage is TRBV7-8 and J usage is TRBJ1-4, with a tentative D call TRBD1 (5 bases). This TCR derives from an adult who received the MenACWY meningococcal vaccine as a control. The source material was peripheral blood, sampled 28 days after the second dose of the MenACWY control vaccine. CDR3 DNA sequence: TGTGCCAGCAGCTTAGGTCCGGGGGGACCTAATGAAAAACTGTTTTTT. Translated: CASSLGPGGPNEKLFF.